The 23 T cell receptor beta chains below were found in one sample sequenced in a study of patients and donors after allogeneic stem cell transplantation (dated by TCRdb to about 2020). The receptor library was made with RT-PCR. The reads were generated on a NextSeq 550. TCRdb reworked the public reads: Q25 trimming with fastp, MiXCR clone assembly, productive beta chains retained. Each entry is one CDR3 protein sequence, shown with its most common DNA and genes. This sample has over 400,000 distinct CDR3 sequences in its table, and 16% of those were observed once. In total, the top ten clones hold around 7.2% of the sample. The sample taken for sequencing was blood, either unsorted or a sorted T cell fraction (not recorded which). The receptors shown here come from a human donor who was either an allogeneic HSCT recipient or a stem cell or donor lymphocyte infusion donor (not recorded which). It is not recorded whose cells these are; they may come from a transplant donor.

The rearrangement links TRBV13 to TRBJ1-2; D is unclear. The germline V gene has CDR1 PRHDT and CDR2 FYEKMQ (reference sequence). V was trimmed by 0 bases and J by 0 bases, leaving 5 bases between them. This CDR3 is 14 amino acids long. The DNA of the CDR3 is TGTGCCAGCAGCTTAGGACATACTAACTATGGCTACACCTTC. Protein sequence: CASSLGHTNYGYTF.

This clonotype was counted a few times. The rearrangement uses TRBV11-3 and TRBJ2-1; 7 bases align to TRBD1. The CDR3 covers 14 residues. In germline, CDR1 is SGHNT, CDR2 YENEEA. Trimming removed 5 bases from V and 2 bases from J; junction bases left unmatched: 3. This chain's CDR3 is CASSGQATYNEQFF. The CDR3 coding sequence is TGTGCCAGCAGCGGACAGGCAACCTACAATGAGCAGTTCTTC. Filled out from reference TRBV11-3 and TRBJ2-1, the complete variable domain reads EAGVVQSPRYKIIEKKQPVAFWCNPISGHNTLYWYLQNLGQGPELLIRYENEEAVDDSQLPKDRFSAERLKGVDSTLKIQPAELGDSAVYLCASSGQATYNEQFFGPGTRLTVL.

This clonotype has only a few counts. The V call is TRBV30, the J call TRBJ2-2; 10 bases line up with TRBD2. V lost 0 bases to trimming and J lost 1 base; unmatched junction nucleotides: 2. This CDR3 contains 16 residues. CDR1 GTSNPN and CDR2 SVGIG come from the germline V gene (reference sequence). DNA for the CDR3: TGTGCCTGGAGTGTACTAGCGGGGTTGAACACCGGGGAGCTGTTTTTT. Translated, it gives CAWSVLAGLNTGELFF.

This clonotype was seen repeatedly, ten times or more. The V gene is TRBV7-9, the J gene TRBJ2-7, with 7 positions matching TRBD2. The germline gives CDR1 SEHNR, CDR2 FQNEAQ (reference sequence). V was pared by 1 base and J by 2 bases, with 5 bases of the junction left unmatched. This CDR3 has 15 residues. The CDR3 coding sequence is TGTGCCAGCAGCTTAGATCGACTAGCCACCTACGAGCAGTACTTC. Translating gives CASSLDRLATYEQYF.

This clonotype showed up just a few times. The gene calls are TRBV9 and TRBJ2-1; the match to TRBD2 covers 9 bases. This CDR3 comprises 16 residues. Germline V gives CDR1 SGDLS, CDR2 YYNGEE. V lost 0 bases, J lost 6 bases, and 7 bases stayed unmatched. CDR3 region: CASSVVASGTINEQFF. The CDR3 DNA is TGTGCCAGCAGCGTAGTGGCTAGCGGGACAATCAATGAGCAGTTCTTC.

V and J are TRBV2 and TRBJ2-5; D ambiguous. The CDR3 consists of 12 residues. Germline-derived CDR1 and CDR2 are SNHLY and FYNNEI. Trimming cost V 6 bases and J 4 bases, with 9 bases left between them. The CDR3 nucleotides read TGTGCCAGCAGAGGAGCCGGAGAGACCCAGTACTTC. Residues: CASRGAGETQYF.

This clonotype was found once. The chain links TRBV7-6 to TRBJ2-1; D is ambiguous. CDR1 SGHVS and CDR2 FNYEAQ come from the germline V gene. With 1 base removed from V and 5 bases from J, the gap between germline ends came to 6 bases. There are 13 residues in the CDR3. In DNA form, the CDR3 reads TGTGCCAGCAGCTTAGAACTTGACAATGAGCAGTTCTTC. Amino acid sequence: CASSLELDNEQFF.

The chain recombines TRBV27 with TRBJ2-7, with a weak D call TRBD1 (6 bases). The CDR3 extends over 14 amino acids. Germline assignment: CDR1 MNHEY and CDR2 SMNVEV (reference sequence). V lost 6 bases and J 0 bases, leaving 12 bases between the germline ends. Written as DNA, the CDR3 is TGTGCCAGCAGCTGGGACAAGAGCTCCTACGAGCAGTACTTC. It specifies CASSWDKSSYEQYF.

This clonotype showed up just a few times. This rearrangement joins TRBV7-3 to TRBJ2-7; 11 bases match TRBD2. J gave up 1 base and V 5 bases, and 4 bases lay outside the gene matches. The CDR3 covers 15 residues. CDR1 and CDR2 from the germline V gene are SGHTA and FQGTGA. CDR3: CASSITSGGSYEQYF. DNA for the CDR3: TGTGCCAGCAGCATTACTAGCGGGGGTTCCTACGAGCAGTACTTC.

This sequence joins TRBV20-1 and TRBJ1-6; 7 nucleotides agree with TRBD1. CDR1 is DFQATT and CDR2 is SNEGSKA in the germline V gene (reference sequence). The ends lost 4 bases at V and 8 bases at J; junction bases unmatched: 8. The CDR3 is made up of 14 amino acids. CDR3 loop: CSATTGPGHSPLHF. CDR3 in DNA: TGCAGTGCTACGACAGGGCCGGGCCATTCACCCCTCCACTTT.

This chain's CDR3 is CSVVETGWGTEAFF. Written as DNA, the CDR3 is TGCAGCGTCGTAGAGACAGGCTGGGGCACTGAAGCTTTCTTT. V and J are TRBV29-1 and TRBJ1-1; D might be TRBD1 (6 bases). The germline V gene has CDR1 SQVTM and CDR2 ANQGSEA. This CDR3 region has 14 residues. The V and J ends lost 6 bases and 4 bases respectively, with 18 bases between them. The full variable domain, its missing parts supplied by reference TRBV29-1 and TRBJ1-1, is SAVISQKPSRDICQRGTSLTIQCQVDSQVTMMFWYRQQPGQSLTLIATANQGSEATYESGFVIDKFPISRPNLTFSTLTVSNMSPEDSSIYLCSVVETGWGTEAFFGQGTRLTVV.

This chain joins TRBV12-3 or TRBV12-4 and TRBJ2-3; 10 bases fit TRBD2. The ends lost 4 bases at V and 0 bases at J; junction bases unmatched: 7. The CDR3 has 17 residues. In DNA form, the CDR3 reads TGTGCCAGCAGTTCCACTAGCGGGGTGCCTAGCACAGATACGCAGTATTTT. This gives the protein CASSSTSGVPSTDTQYF.

The chain couples TRBV29-1 to TRBJ2-7; no clear D. Germline V lookup: CDR1 SQVTM, CDR2 ANQGSEA. Trimming cost V 6 bases and J 0 bases, with 15 bases left between them. This CDR3 is 14 amino acids long. The CDR3: CSVGLLGSSYEQYF. CDR3 coding DNA: TGCAGCGTCGGCCTCCTGGGTAGCTCCTACGAGCAGTACTTC.

There are a few counts of this clonotype. The chain links TRBV27 to TRBJ1-1; weak D call: TRBD1 (5 bases). Germline lookup yields CDR1 MNHEY and CDR2 SMNVEV (reference sequence). Trimming cost V 2 bases and J 0 bases, with 7 bases left between them. This CDR3 region has 14 residues. CDR3 region: CASSLRTMNTEAFF. CDR3 bases: TGTGCCAGCAGTTTAAGGACAATGAACACTGAAGCTTTCTTT.

This clonotype was observed a handful of times. V usage is TRBV29-1 and J usage is TRBJ1-1; TRBD1 is a possible D gene (5 bases). This CDR3 is built from 12 residues. The germline V gene has CDR1 SQVTM and CDR2 ANQGSEA. The V end was cut by 6 bases, the J end by 1 base, with 9 bases between. The CDR3 region has the DNA TGCAGCGTCCCAGGGCGGAACACTGAAGCTTTCTTT. It yields the protein CSVPGRNTEAFF.

CDR3 region: CASSQDRTGNQPQHF. CDR3 sequence (DNA): TGCGCCAGCAGCCAAGATCGGACAGGCAATCAGCCCCAGCATTTT. The V and J genes are TRBV4-3 and TRBJ1-5; TRBD1 might be the D (6 bases). The CDR3 runs 15 residues. Trimming stripped 0 bases from V and 2 bases from J, with 8 bases between. Germline CDR1 reads LGHNA; CDR2 reads YSLEER.

This clonotype has only a few counts. V gene TRBV25-1 combines with J gene TRBJ2-3; D is perhaps TRBD1 (5 bases). CDR1 is MGHDK, CDR2 SYGVNS, per germline. V was cut by 1 base and J by 6 bases, with 14 bases left in between. This CDR3 is built from 15 residues. The CDR3 nucleotides are TGTGCCAGCAGTGAATCTTACAGGCGGTTGGATACGCAGTATTTT. This translates into CASSESYRRLDTQYF. Supplemented by reference TRBV25-1 and TRBJ2-3, the full variable domain reads EADIYQTPRYLVIGTGKKITLECSQTMGHDKMYWYQQDPGMELHLIHYSYGVNSTEKGDLSSESTVSRIRTEHFPLTLESARPSHTSQYLCASSESYRRLDTQYFGPGTRLTVL.

The chain's CDR3 is CASSVAREVGNTEAFF. The CDR3 nucleotides are TGTGCCAGCAGCGTAGCCAGGGAGGTGGGGAACACTGAAGCTTTCTTT. J is TRBJ1-1 and V is TRBV9; weak D call: TRBD1 (5 bases). The CDR3 runs to 16 residues. Between the trimmed V and J ends, which lost 0 bases and 1 base, there was a span of 13 bases. CDR1 is SGDLS, CDR2 YYNGEE, per germline.

The rearrangement links TRBV27 to TRBJ2-7, with D uncertain. Trimming removed 2 bases at V and 0 bases at J, with 8 bases between. This CDR3 has 14 residues. The germline V gene has CDR1 MNHEY and CDR2 SMNVEV (reference sequence). This CDR3 is CASSLKGNSYEQYF. CDR3 sequence (DNA): TGTGCCAGCAGTTTAAAAGGGAACTCCTACGAGCAGTACTTC.

This clonotype was found many times. The V gene is TRBV12-3 or TRBV12-4, the J gene TRBJ2-1; no definite D call. The ends were cut back, 11 bases at V and 9 bases at J, with 14 bases in the middle. The CDR3 covers 11 residues. The CDR3 DNA sequence: TGTGCCTGTACGCTAGGGATTGAGCAGTTCTTC. It codes for CACTLGIEQFF.

Many counts were recorded for this clonotype. The chain employs TRBV5-1 and TRBJ2-7; possibly TRBD1 or TRBD2 for D (5 bases each). CDR3 length equals 13 residues. Germline assignment: CDR1 SGHRS and CDR2 YFSETQ. V dropped 4 bases and J dropped 4 bases, with 12 bases sitting between them. The DNA for the CDR3 is TGCGCCAGCAGCCCGGGACGAGAATACGAGCAGTACTTC. This translates into CASSPGREYEQYF.

The chain has TRBV19 and TRBJ2-7; 11 bases align to TRBD2. V gave up 2 bases and J gave up 5 bases; unmatched junction bases: 5. CDR1 and CDR2 (germline): LNHDA, SQIVND (reference sequence). The CDR3 runs to 15 residues. For the CDR3, the DNA is TGTGCCAGTAGTATATTAGCGGGAGGGCCCCACGAGCAGTACTTC. Translating it yields CASSILAGGPHEQYF. The full variable domain, rest sourced from reference TRBV19 and TRBJ2-7, is DGGITQSPKYLFRKEGQNVTLSCEQNLNHDAMYWYRQDPGQGLRLIYYSQIVNDFQKGDIAEGYSVSREKKESFPLTVTSAQKNPTAFYLCASSILAGGPHEQYFGPGTRLTVT.

This clonotype showed up just a few times. The V call is TRBV20-1, the J call TRBJ2-7; 7 nucleotides align to TRBD2. Looked up from germline, CDR1 is DFQATT and CDR2 is SNEGSKA (reference sequence). V trimming: 8 bases; J trimming: 2 bases; junction bases outside the gene matches: 6. The CDR3 is 12 amino acids. This chain's CDR3 is CSYTSAPYEQYF. In DNA form, the CDR3 reads TGCAGTTACACTAGCGCACCCTACGAGCAGTACTTC.